This TCR beta chain appears in the sequencing data of a study of blood T cell repertoires in COVID-19. In the study overall: Acute and convalescent COVID-19 samples came from the United States, Italy and Spain. PBMCs, B-cell-depleted T cells, or T cells provided the cDNA or gDNA that made up the material.

Authors' data handling: Reference gene primers were amplified, and this amplification served to estimate nucleated cell counts. Data came from immunoSEQ multiplex PCR; TCRdb stores just in-frame clones and leaves some out. That table gives V, J and clone size, and the DNA gave D and trimming. The data contain approximately 530,000 clones, approximately 88% of them singletons. Germline CDR1 is MNHNY and CDR2 is SVGAGI (reference sequence). V lost 0 bases to trimming and J lost 1 base, with 9 bases between them. CDR3 size: 15 residues. Material for sequencing was peripheral blood. The chain carries TRBV6-6 and TRBJ1-2; a possible D gene is TRBD1 (6 bases). This TCR derives from a woman aged 50 to 60 with COVID-19, enrolled during active disease. The DNA for the CDR3 is TGTGCCAGCAGTTACTCAGGGGGGGTTAACTATGGCTACACCTTC. It translates to CASSYSGGVNYGYTF.